A selection of T cell receptor beta chains follows, all from one sample in a study of cytomegalovirus exposure and HLA in healthy donors. Produced via immunoSEQ multiplex PCR; TCRdb's table is partial and in-frame only. Of about 140,000 clones listed, roughly 9.8% are singletons. Sequenced: PBMCs. The source is a man aged 50 to 60 in good health and CMV-seronegative. Each CDR3 is given with its conserved first and last residue. Fields, in order: D gene, clone size, J gene, V gene, CDR3 DNA, CDR3 protein. A D gene is named only where the DNA matches it firmly. The listing skips clone size in some rows; elsewhere it reads once, few, many or a size class.

d_call: NA; clone_size: few; j_call: TRBJ2-3; v_call: TRBV30; cdr3_nt: TGTGCCTGGCTCCAGGGGACCCGTATCACCATTTTT; cdr3_aa: CAWLQGTRITIF
d_call: TRBD1; clone_size: NA; j_call: TRBJ1-1; v_call: TRBV27; cdr3_nt: TGTGCCAGCAGTCACAGTCCCGGGACAGGGTTGGGGACTGAAGCTTTCTTT; cdr3_aa: CASSHSPGTGLGTEAFF
d_call: NA; clone_size: NA; j_call: TRBJ2-2; v_call: TRBV6-1; cdr3_nt: TGTGCCAGCAGTGCGACCCGAGGGAGCACCGGGGAGCTGTTTTTT; cdr3_aa: CASSATRGSTGELFF
d_call: NA; clone_size: NA; j_call: TRBJ1-2; v_call: TRBV6-1; cdr3_nt: TGTGCCAGCAGTGAAGGCAGGGTAGAATATGGCTACACCTTC; cdr3_aa: CASSEGRVEYGYTF
d_call: NA; clone_size: NA; j_call: TRBJ1-1; v_call: TRBV19; cdr3_nt: TGTGCCAGTAGTATAGTAGGGGTAGGCACTGAAGCTTTCTTT; cdr3_aa: CASSIVGVGTEAFF
d_call: TRBD1; clone_size: NA; j_call: TRBJ1-4; v_call: TRBV30; cdr3_nt: TGTGCCTGTAGCTCCGGGACAGGGGATGAAAAACTGTTTTTT; cdr3_aa: CACSSGTGDEKLFF
d_call: TRBD1; clone_size: few; j_call: TRBJ2-2; v_call: TRBV19; cdr3_nt: TGTGCCAGTAGGGGGGACAGGACGAACACCGGGGAGCTGTTTTTT; cdr3_aa: CASRGDRTNTGELFF
d_call: NA; clone_size: few; j_call: TRBJ1-1; v_call: TRBV6-5; cdr3_nt: TGTGCCAGCAGTTTCTCCACAGATAACACTGAAGCTTTCTTT; cdr3_aa: CASSFSTDNTEAFF
d_call: NA; clone_size: NA; j_call: TRBJ2-7; v_call: TRBV6-1; cdr3_nt: TGTGCCAGCAGTGGTCTGGGGGGTGCGGCTTTGAACGAGCAGTACTTC; cdr3_aa: CASSGLGGAALNEQYF
d_call: TRBD1; clone_size: NA; j_call: TRBJ2-3; v_call: TRBV4-1; cdr3_nt: TGCGCCAGCAGCCAATTGAACACAGGGGATCCCACAGATACGCAGTATTTT; cdr3_aa: CASSQLNTGDPTDTQYF
d_call: NA; clone_size: NA; j_call: TRBJ2-2; v_call: TRBV7-8; cdr3_nt: TGTGCCAGCAGCTTAAGACCGCAGGTGACCGGGGAGCTGTTTTTT; cdr3_aa: CASSLRPQVTGELFF
d_call: TRBD2; clone_size: few; j_call: TRBJ2-7; v_call: TRBV7-2; cdr3_nt: TGTGCCAGCAGCCGGACTAGCGGCTACGAGCAGTACTTC; cdr3_aa: CASSRTSGYEQYF
d_call: TRBD1; clone_size: NA; j_call: TRBJ1-3; v_call: TRBV19; cdr3_nt: TGTGCCAGTAGTCCACAGGGGTATGGAAACACCATATATTTT; cdr3_aa: CASSPQGYGNTIYF
d_call: TRBD2; clone_size: NA; j_call: TRBJ2-7; v_call: TRBV28; cdr3_nt: TGTGCCACGCTTGGGACTAGCGGGGACTACGAGCAGTACTTC; cdr3_aa: CATLGTSGDYEQYF
d_call: NA; clone_size: few; j_call: TRBJ1-1; v_call: TRBV29-1; cdr3_nt: TGCAGCGCCGCGCCGGGTAACACTGAAGCTTTCTTT; cdr3_aa: CSAAPGNTEAFF
d_call: NA; clone_size: few; j_call: TRBJ2-3; v_call: TRBV2; cdr3_nt: TGTGCCAGCAGTGAGGAGCGACCGGGGGCAGATACGCAGTATTTT; cdr3_aa: CASSEERPGADTQYF
d_call: NA; clone_size: few; j_call: TRBJ1-1; v_call: TRBV6-5; cdr3_nt: TGTGCCAGCAGTTACGACACCGTGAACACTGAAGCTTTCTTT; cdr3_aa: CASSYDTVNTEAFF
d_call: NA; clone_size: NA; j_call: TRBJ2-3; v_call: TRBV6-6; cdr3_nt: TGTGCCAGCGATCGAAAGGGGCGGGATAACACAGATACGCAGTATTTT; cdr3_aa: CASDRKGRDNTDTQYF
d_call: NA; clone_size: few; j_call: TRBJ1-5; v_call: TRBV4-2; cdr3_nt: TGTGCCAGCAGCCAAGATCAAACGGGTTATAGCAATCAGCCCCAGCATTTT; cdr3_aa: CASSQDQTGYSNQPQHF
d_call: NA; clone_size: few; j_call: TRBJ1-5; v_call: TRBV30; cdr3_nt: TGTGCCTGGAGTCGAGGGGGAGAGAACGTTTATCAGCCCCAGCATTTT; cdr3_aa: CAWSRGGENVYQPQHF
d_call: TRBD1; clone_size: NA; j_call: TRBJ1-5; v_call: TRBV6-1; cdr3_nt: TGTGCCAGCAGTGAAGTCCTGGGGGGTAGGGGGCGCGTTCAGCCCCAGCATTTT; cdr3_aa: CASSEVLGGRGRVQPQHF
d_call: NA; clone_size: few; j_call: TRBJ2-2; v_call: TRBV7-6; cdr3_nt: TGTGCCAGCAGCTTAGATTGGGGGCCCGGGGAGCTGTTTTTT; cdr3_aa: CASSLDWGPGELFF
d_call: TRBD2; clone_size: NA; j_call: TRBJ2-3; v_call: TRBV5-1; cdr3_nt: TGCGCCAGCAGCACCGCTAGCGGGAGGGCCGCAGATACGCAGTATTTT; cdr3_aa: CASSTASGRAADTQYF
d_call: NA; clone_size: few; j_call: TRBJ1-1; v_call: TRBV5-4; cdr3_nt: TGTGCCACCCTTACGACGGGGGGAGATACTGAAGCTTTCTTT; cdr3_aa: CATLTTGGDTEAFF
d_call: NA; clone_size: few; j_call: TRBJ1-3; v_call: TRBV6-1; cdr3_nt: TGTGCCGGGACCCGAGGGGGGGAGGCTGGAAACACCATATATTTT; cdr3_aa: CAGTRGGEAGNTIYF
d_call: NA; clone_size: NA; j_call: TRBJ2-7; v_call: TRBV5-8; cdr3_nt: TGTGCCAGCAGCTTGAAACAGGTCCCCTACGAGCAGTACTTC; cdr3_aa: CASSLKQVPYEQYF
d_call: TRBD2; clone_size: NA; j_call: TRBJ2-1; v_call: TRBV7-6; cdr3_nt: TGTGCCAGCAGCTCGCCTTGGACTAGCGGGAGTAGTGAGCAGTTCTTC; cdr3_aa: CASSSPWTSGSSEQFF
d_call: NA; clone_size: NA; j_call: TRBJ2-1; v_call: TRBV30; cdr3_nt: TGTGCCTGGTTATCCCCAGGGTTGGTTGGAGATGAGCAGTTCTTC; cdr3_aa: CAWLSPGLVGDEQFF
d_call: TRBD2; clone_size: NA; j_call: TRBJ2-3; v_call: TRBV2; cdr3_nt: TGTGCCAGCATCCCGGGACTAGCGACAGATACGCAGTATTTT; cdr3_aa: CASIPGLATDTQYF
d_call: NA; clone_size: NA; j_call: TRBJ2-1; v_call: TRBV12-1; cdr3_nt: TGTGCCAGCAGCTTCACTAGCGGGAGGTACAATGAGCAGTTCTTC; cdr3_aa: CASSFTSGRYNEQFF
d_call: TRBD2; clone_size: NA; j_call: TRBJ2-1; v_call: TRBV29-1; cdr3_nt: TGCACCATCGGGAGGCTAGCGGAGTACAATGAGCAGTTCTTC; cdr3_aa: CTIGRLAEYNEQFF
d_call: NA; clone_size: NA; j_call: TRBJ2-6; v_call: TRBV7-3; cdr3_nt: TGTGCCAGCAGCTTAAGCAGGGGCCAACTCTCTGGGGCCAACGTCCTGACTTTC; cdr3_aa: CASSLSRGQLSGANVLTF
d_call: NA; clone_size: few; j_call: TRBJ1-2; v_call: TRBV27; cdr3_nt: TGTGCCAGCAGTTTAACACTACGCCCAAACTATGGCTACACCTTC; cdr3_aa: CASSLTLRPNYGYTF
d_call: TRBD1; clone_size: few; j_call: TRBJ1-2; v_call: TRBV5-1; cdr3_nt: TGCGCCAGCAGCTCGAAATTCCAGGGGGGCTATGGCTACACCTTC; cdr3_aa: CASSSKFQGGYGYTF
d_call: NA; clone_size: few; j_call: TRBJ1-2; v_call: TRBV6-5; cdr3_nt: TGTGCCAGTACTAGTGGGAACTATGGCTACACCTTC; cdr3_aa: CASTSGNYGYTF
d_call: NA; clone_size: NA; j_call: TRBJ1-2; v_call: TRBV5-1; cdr3_nt: TGCGCCAGCAGCTTGGCCGGAGACGGCACTTACACCTTC; cdr3_aa: CASSLAGDGTYTF
d_call: NA; clone_size: NA; j_call: TRBJ2-3; v_call: TRBV5-1; cdr3_nt: TGCGCCAGCAGCTTGGGTAGTGAGGATACGCAGTATTTT; cdr3_aa: CASSLGSEDTQYF
d_call: TRBD2; clone_size: few; j_call: TRBJ2-7; v_call: TRBV6-1; cdr3_nt: TGTGCCAGCGGATATAGCGGGCGGTACGAGCAGTACTTC; cdr3_aa: CASGYSGRYEQYF
d_call: NA; clone_size: few; j_call: TRBJ2-5; v_call: TRBV7-8; cdr3_nt: TGTGCCAGCAGCCACGCAGTGGTACAAGAGACCCAGTACTTC; cdr3_aa: CASSHAVVQETQYF
d_call: TRBD2; clone_size: NA; j_call: TRBJ2-3; v_call: TRBV6-4; cdr3_nt: TGTGCCAGCAGTGACGAGGCTAGCGGGACAGATACGCAGTATTTT; cdr3_aa: CASSDEASGTDTQYF
d_call: NA; clone_size: few; j_call: TRBJ2-2; v_call: TRBV19; cdr3_nt: TGTGCCAGTACGCAGGGGACCGGGGAGCTGTTTTTT; cdr3_aa: CASTQGTGELFF
d_call: TRBD1; clone_size: few; j_call: TRBJ1-5; v_call: TRBV5-1; cdr3_nt: TGCGCCAGCAGCGAGCAGGGGGCGGATAGCAATCAGCCCCAGCATTTT; cdr3_aa: CASSEQGADSNQPQHF
d_call: NA; clone_size: NA; j_call: TRBJ2-7; v_call: TRBV30; cdr3_nt: TGTGCCTGGGGGGAGAACTTATCCTACGAGCAGTACTTC; cdr3_aa: CAWGENLSYEQYF
d_call: NA; clone_size: few; j_call: TRBJ1-5; v_call: TRBV4-1; cdr3_nt: TGCGCCAGCAGACCCCCGGGAAGGAATCAGCCCCAGCATTTT; cdr3_aa: CASRPPGRNQPQHF
d_call: TRBD2; clone_size: NA; j_call: TRBJ2-3; v_call: TRBV5-1; cdr3_nt: TGCGCCAGCAGCGCGATTAGCGGGGGGTCAGGGCGGACGCAGTATTTT; cdr3_aa: CASSAISGGSGRTQYF
d_call: NA; clone_size: NA; j_call: TRBJ2-1; v_call: TRBV10-2; cdr3_nt: TGCGCCAGCAGTGACTTTTACAATGAGCAGTTCTTC; cdr3_aa: CASSDFYNEQFF
d_call: NA; clone_size: NA; j_call: TRBJ1-5; v_call: TRBV30; cdr3_nt: TGTGCCTGGAGTGTAATGGGAGGGAATCAGCCCCAGCATTTT; cdr3_aa: CAWSVMGGNQPQHF
d_call: TRBD1; clone_size: NA; j_call: TRBJ2-7; v_call: TRBV4-1; cdr3_nt: TGCGCCAGCAGCCAAGTCAAACAGGGGGCTCCCACCGCCGAGCAGTACTTC; cdr3_aa: CASSQVKQGAPTAEQYF
d_call: NA; clone_size: few; j_call: TRBJ1-1; v_call: TRBV5-1; cdr3_nt: TGCGCCAGCAGCTTGGTTGCGGGGGGCACTGAAGCTTTCTTT; cdr3_aa: CASSLVAGGTEAFF
d_call: NA; clone_size: NA; j_call: TRBJ2-1; v_call: TRBV5-4; cdr3_nt: TGTGCCAGCAGCTTGGCCCAGGGTACCTACAATGAGCAGTTCTTC; cdr3_aa: CASSLAQGTYNEQFF
d_call: NA; clone_size: few; j_call: TRBJ2-3; v_call: TRBV7-3; cdr3_nt: TGTGCCAGCAGCTTACCGGGAACGGATACGCAGTATTTT; cdr3_aa: CASSLPGTDTQYF
d_call: NA; clone_size: NA; j_call: TRBJ2-7; v_call: TRBV27; cdr3_nt: TGTGCCAGCAGTCACCAACAGGGTACCCACGAGCAGTACTTC; cdr3_aa: CASSHQQGTHEQYF
d_call: NA; clone_size: NA; j_call: TRBJ1-1; v_call: TRBV7-9; cdr3_nt: TGTGCCAGCAGCTTAGCGGGCGAGGGCGTCCGGGGAACGAACCCTGAAGCTTTCTTT; cdr3_aa: CASSLAGEGVRGTNPEAFF
d_call: NA; clone_size: NA; j_call: TRBJ1-5; v_call: TRBV11-2; cdr3_nt: TGTGCCAGCAGCGGATCGAATCTTGGTCCAGGGGCCAATCAGCCCCAGCATTTT; cdr3_aa: CASSGSNLGPGANQPQHF
d_call: TRBD1; clone_size: few; j_call: TRBJ1-2; v_call: TRBV27; cdr3_nt: TGTGCCAGAACTAACTATCAAACAAGGACAGGGAGCCCCTACACCTTC; cdr3_aa: CARTNYQTRTGSPYTF
d_call: NA; clone_size: few; j_call: TRBJ1-4; v_call: TRBV2; cdr3_nt: TGTGCCAGCAGTAACGACAGGCCTCTTAATGAAAAACTGTTTTTT; cdr3_aa: CASSNDRPLNEKLFF
d_call: NA; clone_size: NA; j_call: TRBJ1-2; v_call: TRBV6-1; cdr3_nt: TGTGCCAGCAGTGAAGGGGGCGCGGGGCAAGCTAACTATGGCTACACCTTC; cdr3_aa: CASSEGGAGQANYGYTF
d_call: TRBD2; clone_size: few; j_call: TRBJ2-7; v_call: TRBV6-6; cdr3_nt: TGTGCCAGCAGTTACCCTACTAGCGGGAGTTACGAGCAGTACTTC; cdr3_aa: CASSYPTSGSYEQYF